The entry below describes one TCR beta chain. This sample was taken from a study of blood T cell repertoires in COVID-19. Authors' processing steps: Using reference gene primer amplification, nucleated cell counts were estimated. TCRdb's copy holds only in-frame clones and misses some; the assay was immunoSEQ multiplex PCR. Clone size and the V and J calls come from that table; the DNA yielded D and trimming. The sample carries about 75,000 clones, 88% recorded once. This TCR derives from a human donor in a cohort sampled during active COVID-19. The sample taken for sequencing was peripheral blood.

The CDR3 reads CASSLRGNYGYTF. The CDR3 region has the DNA TGTGCCAGCAGCCTTAGGGGCAACTATGGCTACACCTTC. The chain carries TRBV3-1 (or the pseudogene TRBV3-2) and TRBJ1-2, with D maybe TRBD1 (5 bases). Per the germline V gene, CDR1 is LGHDT and CDR2 is YNNKEL (reference sequence). The V and J ends lost 4 bases and 2 bases respectively, with 8 bases between them. This CDR3 comprises 13 residues.